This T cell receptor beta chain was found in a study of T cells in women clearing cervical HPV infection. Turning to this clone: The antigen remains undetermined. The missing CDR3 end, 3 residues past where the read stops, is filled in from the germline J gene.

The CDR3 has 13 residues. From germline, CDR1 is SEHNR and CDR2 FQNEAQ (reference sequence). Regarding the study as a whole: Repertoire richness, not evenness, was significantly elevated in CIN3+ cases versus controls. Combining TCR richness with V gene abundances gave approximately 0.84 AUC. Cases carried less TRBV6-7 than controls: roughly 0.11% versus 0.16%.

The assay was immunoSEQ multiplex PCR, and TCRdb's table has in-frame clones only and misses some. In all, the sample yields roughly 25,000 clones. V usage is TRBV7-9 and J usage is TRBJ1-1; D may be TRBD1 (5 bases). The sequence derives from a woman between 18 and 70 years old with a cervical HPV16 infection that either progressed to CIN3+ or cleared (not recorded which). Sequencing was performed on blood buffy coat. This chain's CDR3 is CASSFPRGREAFF. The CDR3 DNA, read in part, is TGTGCCAGCAGCTTTCCCCGGGGGAGGGAA.